This T cell receptor (beta chain) comes out of a study of blood T cell repertoires in COVID-19. Here immunoSEQ multiplex PCR was the method, and the copy in TCRdb shows in-frame clones only, minus some. The sample lists some 76,000 clones; approximately 80% were seen once. V shed 5 bases and J shed 8 bases, with 6 bases lying between them. CDR1 MRHNA and CDR2 SNTAGT come from the germline V gene. This CDR3 is built from 11 residues. Sequencing was carried out using peripheral blood. The chain couples TRBV6-4 to TRBJ2-2; the D is unclear. The TCR comes from a woman aged 60-75 years with acute or convalescent COVID-19. The CDR3 reads CASSQTGELFF. CDR3 sequence (DNA): TGTGCCAGCAGTCAAACAGGGGAGCTGTTTTTT.